The 5 T cell receptor beta chains in this list originate from one sample, sequenced in a study of a mutant IDH1 vaccine in newly diagnosed glioma. Antigen specificity for these receptors is unknown. The data were produced by immunoSEQ multiplex PCR, yet TCRdb's version contains in-frame clones alone and is incomplete. The repertoire holds some 29,000 clones, with around 76% as singletons. The time point here: week 35, safety follow-up. Doses comprised 300 ug of mutant IDH1 20-mer peptide each, plus topical imiquimod. The sample was PBMCs, taken from a glioma patient whose treatment included an IDH1 peptide vaccine. All receptors derive from a man aged 50 to 60 with glioma.

The chain employs TRBV5-5 and TRBJ1-1; D is unclear. The CDR3 length is 14 residues. With 5 bases removed from V and 1 base from J, the gap between germline ends came to 12 bases. The germline V gene has CDR1 SGHKS and CDR2 YYEKEE (reference sequence). Here the CDR3 reads CASSWAQSNTEAFF. The CDR3, as DNA: TGTGCCAGCAGTTGGGCACAGTCGAACACTGAAGCTTTCTTT.

The chain uses TRBV2 and TRBJ1-6; 8 nucleotides line up with TRBD1. Germline V gives CDR1 SNHLY, CDR2 FYNNEI. The V segment lost 6 bases and the J segment 1 base; nucleotides outside the gene matches: 5. This CDR3 region has 16 residues. CDR3 region: CASRLDRVSYNSPLHF. In DNA form, the CDR3 reads TGTGCCAGCAGGTTGGACAGGGTATCCTATAATTCACCCCTCCACTTT.

The chain has TRBV27 and TRBJ1-2; no clear D gene. V lost 6 bases and J 2 bases, leaving 10 bases between the germline ends. Germline V gene data show CDR1 as MNHEY and CDR2 as SMNVEV (reference sequence). CDR3 length equals 13 residues. The CDR3 nucleotides read TGTGCCAGCAGCTTGGACGGGAACTATGGCTACACCTTC. Translated, it gives CASSLDGNYGYTF.

The chain carries TRBV9 and TRBJ1-2, with D unclear. In germline, CDR1 is SGDLS, CDR2 YYNGEE. The germline V and J ends were trimmed by 3 bases and 5 bases, with 5 bases remaining between them. This CDR3 contains 11 residues. CDR3 loop: CASSGSYGYTF. The CDR3 DNA reads TGTGCCAGCAGCGGGAGTTATGGCTACACCTTC.

The table lists this clone with a few counts. The chain couples TRBV7-8 to TRBJ2-5; weak D call: TRBD1 (6 bases). V lost 5 bases, J lost 3 bases, and 10 bases lay in between. Germline V gene lookup returns CDR1 SGHVS and CDR2 FQNEAQ. The CDR3 is 13 amino acids. For the CDR3, the DNA is TGTGCCAGCAGCACATACAGGGAAGAGACCCAGTACTTC. Translating it yields CASSTYREETQYF.